The 18 T cell receptor beta chains below come from one sample, sequenced in a study of OX40 agonist ivuxolimab in advanced cancers. Measured with immunoSEQ multiplex PCR; TCRdb has only the in-frame clones, and not every one. The sample contains under 25,000 clones, approximately 87% of which appear only once. This specimen was CD4+ or CD8+ T cells sorted from blood, taken in a trial of the OX40 agonist ivuxolimab. The receptor set was obtained from an adult with an advanced solid tumor such as melanoma, head and neck, liver or kidney cancer.

There are a few counts of this clone. This rearrangement joins TRBV30 to TRBJ2-7; TRBD1 matches 8 bases. The V and J ends lost 4 bases and 0 bases, in that order; junction bases with no gene match: 5. Germline lookup yields CDR1 GTSNPN and CDR2 SVGIG (reference sequence). This CDR3 region has 14 residues. DNA of the CDR3: TGTGCCTGGAAACAGGGGGTCGGCTCCTACGAGCAGTACTTC. Translating gives CAWKQGVGSYEQYF.

The chain carries TRBV6-1 and TRBJ2-7, with 9 bases lining up with TRBD1. Germline CDR1 is MNHNS and CDR2 is SASEGT. The junction had 13 bases not matched to a gene; V was cut back by 8 bases and J by 5 bases. This CDR3 is built from 15 residues. For the CDR3, the DNA is TGTGCCAGCCTGCGGAGACAGGGGGTGGTCCACGAGCAGTACTTC. It is translated as CASLRRQGVVHEQYF.

The chain recombines TRBV27 with TRBJ2-1; D ambiguous. The V end lost 5 bases, the J end lost 3 bases, and 14 bases lay between the germline ends. The germline gives CDR1 MNHEY, CDR2 SMNVEV (reference sequence). The CDR3 runs to 15 residues. The CDR3 reads CASSPSGGGYNEQFF. The CDR3 coding sequence is TGTGCCAGCAGTCCCTCGGGTGGCGGCTACAATGAGCAGTTCTTC.

The chain employs TRBV30 and TRBJ2-1; 8 bases are shared with TRBD1. This CDR3 has 14 residues. CDR1 GTSNPN and CDR2 SVGIG come from the germline V gene (reference sequence). J lost 5 bases, V lost 4 bases, and 7 bases had no gene match. CDR3 sequence: CAWNHRQGHNEQFF. In DNA, the CDR3 is TGTGCCTGGAACCATCGACAGGGGCACAATGAGCAGTTCTTC.

This clone was observed a few times. V is TRBV6-1 and J is TRBJ1-1; D remains unclear. The CDR3 sequence is 13 residues long. Per germline, CDR1 MNHNS and CDR2 SASEGT. The V gene lost 4 bases and the J gene lost 0 bases, with 6 bases spanning the gap. Here the CDR3 reads CASSGTVNTEAFF. CDR3 in DNA: TGTGCCAGCAGTGGTACAGTGAACACTGAAGCTTTCTTT.

This clone was observed a handful of times. Mismatch with germline at one junction end may stem from a read error. This chain connects TRBV5-1 to TRBJ2-5; the D is unclear. This CDR3 is 10 amino acids long. Germline V gene lookup returns CDR1 SGHRS and CDR2 YFSETQ. CDR3 coding DNA: TGCGCCAGCGGCTTTGAGACCCAGTACTTC. Residues: CASGFETQYF.

This clone was found once. The chain is built from TRBV16 and TRBJ2-1; TRBD1 or TRBD2 may be the D gene (5 bases each). Germline values: CDR1 KGHSY, CDR2 FQNENV. V lost 4 bases, J lost 4 bases, and 8 bases lay in between. This CDR3 is 13 amino acids long. The CDR3 sequence: CASSRGNYNEQFF. CDR3 coding DNA: TGTGCCAGCAGCCGGGGGAATTACAATGAGCAGTTCTTC. Using reference TRBV16 and TRBJ2-1 for the parts outside the CDR3, the full variable domain is GEEVAQTPKHLVRGEGQKAKLYCAPIKGHSYVFWYQQVLKNEFKFLISFQNENVFDETGMPKERFSAKCLPNSPCSLEIQATKLEDSAVYFCASSRGNYNEQFFGPGTRLTVL.

V and J are TRBV6-1 and TRBJ2-1, with D tentatively TRBD1 (6 bases). CDR1 is MNHNS, CDR2 SASEGT, per germline. The length of the CDR3 is 12 residues. The V gene lost 7 bases and the J gene lost 6 bases, with 10 bases spanning the gap. In DNA form, the CDR3 reads TGTGCCAGCAACAGGGTGGGCAATGAGCAGTTCTTC. Its protein product is CASNRVGNEQFF.

This chain joins TRBV19 and TRBJ2-4, with TRBD1 identical over 8 bases. CDR3 length: 18 amino acids. The germline gives CDR1 LNHDA, CDR2 SQIVND (reference sequence). The ends lost 7 bases at V and 0 bases at J; junction bases unmatched: 14. For the CDR3, the DNA is TGTGCCAGTACCTCCAGGGGACAGGCGGAGCTAGCCAAAAACATTCAGTACTTC. Protein sequence: CASTSRGQAELAKNIQYF. The variable domain in full, with the rest retrieved from reference TRBV19 and TRBJ2-4, is DGGITQSPKYLFRKEGQNVTLSCEQNLNHDAMYWYRQDPGQGLRLIYYSQIVNDFQKGDIAEGYSVSREKKESFPLTVTSAQKNPTAFYLCASTSRGQAELAKNIQYFGAGTRLSVL.

The V gene is TRBV9, the J gene TRBJ2-2; unclear D gene. This CDR3 has 14 residues. V was pared by 4 bases and J by 5 bases, with 12 bases between. The germline CDR1 and CDR2 sequences are SGDLS and YYNGEE. CDR3 bases: TGTGCCAGCAGCCCCCTCCACTCGACCGGGGAGCTGTTTTTT. It is translated as CASSPLHSTGELFF.

The chain is built from TRBV25-1 and TRBJ1-1; the D gene is possibly TRBD1 (5 bases). The CDR3 length is 14 residues. V shed 3 bases and J shed 10 bases, with 18 bases lying between them. Germline CDR1 reads MGHDK; CDR2 reads SYGVNS. In nucleotides, the CDR3 is TGTGCCAGCAGTGAGTTTGGGGGGTATTTCGGAGCTTTCTTT. This sequence encodes CASSEFGGYFGAFF.

In its sample, this clone was seen a few times. The chain joins TRBV9 to TRBJ2-1, with 13 nucleotides matching TRBD2. Germline values: CDR1 SGDLS, CDR2 YYNGEE. After removal of 0 bases from V and 2 bases from J, the junction contained 11 bases not matched to a gene. The CDR3 consists of 20 residues. CDR3 sequence (DNA): TGTGCCAGCAGCGTAGAACCAGGACTAGCGGGAGCAGCGGCCTACAATGAGCAGTTCTTC. Translated: CASSVEPGLAGAAAYNEQFF.

In this sample, this clone turned up a few times. This sequence joins TRBV7-9 and TRBJ1-1; 8 nucleotides align to TRBD1. This CDR3 spans 14 amino acids. Germline V lookup: CDR1 SEHNR, CDR2 FQNEAQ (reference sequence). Trimming at V came to 6 bases and at J to 4 bases, leaving 7 bases not matched to a gene. The CDR3 DNA sequence: TGTGCCAGCAGGCCCCGACAGGGGACCACTGAAGCTTTCTTT. Encoded protein: CASRPRQGTTEAFF.

The V and J genes are TRBV7-2 and TRBJ2-3, with 12 bases identical to TRBD2. Germline trimming cut 5 bases from V and 3 bases from J; bases unmatched to any gene: 6. The CDR3 contains 16 residues. Germline V gives CDR1 SGHTA, CDR2 FQGNSA. The CDR3 spells CASSTRTSGETDTQYF. The DNA for the CDR3 is TGTGCCAGCAGCACCCGGACTAGCGGGGAGACAGATACGCAGTATTTT.

This clone showed up just a few times. The rearrangement uses TRBV9 and TRBJ2-2; the D gene is possibly TRBD1 (6 bases). The CDR3 sequence is 16 residues long. Germline lookup yields CDR1 SGDLS and CDR2 YYNGEE. Trimming pared 0 bases from V and 4 bases from J, leaving 13 bases between. As DNA, the CDR3 is TGTGCCAGCAGCGTAGTCCAGGGGCGAGGCACCGGGGAGCTGTTTTTT. This gives the protein CASSVVQGRGTGELFF.

The chain links TRBV7-9 to TRBJ2-4; D call uncertain. Germline loops: CDR1 SEHNR, CDR2 FQNEAQ (reference sequence). The V end was cut by 2 bases, the J end by 0 bases, with 14 bases between. This CDR3 is built from 17 residues. The CDR3 sequence: CASSLYVGEIAKNIQYF. The CDR3, as DNA: TGTGCCAGCAGCTTATATGTGGGCGAGATAGCCAAAAACATTCAGTACTTC.

V is TRBV5-1 and J is TRBJ2-2; D might be TRBD2 (5 bases). Germline V gene lookup returns CDR1 SGHRS and CDR2 YFSETQ. The CDR3 runs to 15 residues. Trimming shortened V by 4 bases and J by 3 bases, and 13 bases separated the two germline ends. The CDR3 here is CASSGGGRYTGELFF. DNA of the CDR3: TGCGCCAGCAGCGGAGGAGGACGGTACACCGGGGAGCTGTTTTTT.

V is TRBV30 and J is TRBJ2-3, with TRBD2 matching 11 bases. The germline V gene encodes CDR1 GTSNPN and CDR2 SVGIG (reference sequence). The CDR3 length is 14 residues. The J segment lost 5 bases and the V segment lost 1 base, leaving 2 bases of the junction unmatched. The CDR3 sequence: CAWSELAGVDTQYF. The CDR3 region has the DNA TGTGCCTGGAGTGAACTAGCGGGAGTAGATACGCAGTATTTT. The variable domain in full, with the rest retrieved from reference TRBV30 and TRBJ2-3, is SQTIHQWPATLVQPVGSPLSLECTVEGTSNPNLYWYRQAAGRGLQLLFYSVGIGQISSEVPQNLSASRPQDRQFILSSKKLLLSDSGFYLCAWSELAGVDTQYFGPGTRLTVL.